A single sample gave rise to the 7 T cell receptor beta chains below, sequenced in a study of blood T cell repertoires in COVID-19. Only in-frame clones appear in the TCRdb table, and some are missing; sequencing was by immunoSEQ multiplex PCR. The sample includes some 16,000 clones, more than 70% of them seen just once. The sequencing input was peripheral blood. The origin of the receptors is a human donor in a cohort sampled during active COVID-19.

This clone was recorded a few times. In the same sample, other DNA sequences code for this CDR3. The V gene is TRBV7-9, the J gene TRBJ1-2, with a possible D match to TRBD1 (6 bases). V was trimmed by 1 base and J by 3 bases, leaving 6 bases between them. Germline CDR1 is SEHNR and CDR2 is FQNEAQ (reference sequence). This CDR3 is 13 amino acids long. Here the CDR3 DNA reads TGTGCCAGCAGCTTAGACAGGGACTATGGCTACACCTTC. Its protein product is CASSLDRDYGYTF.

This clone was counted between two and nine times. The rearrangement links TRBV15 to TRBJ2-3; TRBD2 aligns across 7 bases. The length of the CDR3 is 16 residues. Germline V gene data show CDR1 as LNHNV and CDR2 as YYDKDF (reference sequence). V lost 1 base to trimming and J lost 2 bases; unmatched junction nucleotides: 6. Here the CDR3 reads CATSRVDGGFTDTQYF. Here the CDR3 DNA reads TGTGCCACCAGCAGAGTAGACGGGGGGTTCACAGATACGCAGTATTTT.

This clone was found once. CDR3 protein: CASSPSSTDTQYF. Written as DNA, the CDR3 is TGTGCCAGCAGTCCCTCTAGCACAGATACGCAGTATTTT. The rearrangement uses TRBV12-3 or TRBV12-4 and TRBJ2-3; no clear D. The CDR3 extends over 13 amino acids. Trimming took off 5 bases at V and 0 bases at J, with 6 bases between the two ends.

This clone occurred once. The chain joins TRBV3-1 (or the pseudogene TRBV3-2) to TRBJ1-5; a possible D gene is TRBD1 (5 bases). The CDR3 is made up of 14 amino acids. Trimming stripped 8 bases from V and 2 bases from J, with 13 bases between. Germline assignment: CDR1 LGHDT and CDR2 YNNKEL (reference sequence). For the CDR3, the DNA is TGTGCCAGCGTAGCGGGGGTCGGCAATCAGCCCCAGCATTTT. Residues: CASVAGVGNQPQHF.

The chain employs TRBV5-1 and TRBJ1-2; 7 positions match TRBD1. V shed 0 bases and J 7 bases; nucleotides not matched to a gene: 3. CDR1 and CDR2 from the germline V gene are SGHRS and YFSETQ. The CDR3 totals 13 residues. CDR3 sequence: CASSLGQGGGYTF. The CDR3 nucleotides are TGCGCCAGCAGCTTGGGACAGGGCGGTGGCTACACCTTC.

The chain couples TRBV9 to TRBJ1-2; 10 positions match TRBD1. This CDR3 has 16 residues. V trimming: 1 base; J trimming: 0 bases; junction bases outside the gene matches: 3. Germline V lookup: CDR1 SGDLS, CDR2 YYNGEE. The CDR3 DNA follows: TGTGCCAGCAGCGTAATGGACAGGGGGGCTAACTATGGCTACACCTTC. Its translation is CASSVMDRGANYGYTF.

The V call is TRBV7-9, the J call TRBJ1-4; 7 bases align to TRBD1. The trim removed 2 bases at V and 2 bases at J, leaving 2 bases unmatched. This CDR3 region has 15 residues. CDR1 and CDR2 from the germline V gene are SEHNR and FQNEAQ (reference sequence). The CDR3 region has the DNA TGTGCCAGCAGCTTAATGGGACAGACTAATGAAAAACTGTTTTTT. This translates into CASSLMGQTNEKLFF.